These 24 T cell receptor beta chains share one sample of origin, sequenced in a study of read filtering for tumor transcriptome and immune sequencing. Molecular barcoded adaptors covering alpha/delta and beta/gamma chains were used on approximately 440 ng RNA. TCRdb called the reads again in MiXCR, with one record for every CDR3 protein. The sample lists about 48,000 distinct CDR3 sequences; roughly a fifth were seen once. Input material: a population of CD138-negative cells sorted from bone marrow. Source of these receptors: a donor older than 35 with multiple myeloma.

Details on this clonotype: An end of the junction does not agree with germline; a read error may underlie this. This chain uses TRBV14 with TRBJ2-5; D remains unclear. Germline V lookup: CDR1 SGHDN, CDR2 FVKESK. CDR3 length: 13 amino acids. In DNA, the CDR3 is TGTACCAGCAGCTGGACCTTGGGGGAGACCCAGTACTTC. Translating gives CTSSWTLGETQYF.

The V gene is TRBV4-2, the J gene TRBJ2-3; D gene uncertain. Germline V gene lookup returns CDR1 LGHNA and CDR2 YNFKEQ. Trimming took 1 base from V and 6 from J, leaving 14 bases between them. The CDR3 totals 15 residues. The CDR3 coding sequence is TGTGCCAGCAGCCAAGGGAGCTTGGGTCGGGATACGCAGTATTTT. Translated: CASSQGSLGRDTQYF.

In DNA form, the CDR3 reads TGTGCCAGCACCCTCGCATGGACAGGGGCCTATGGCTACACCTTC. As protein: CASTLAWTGAYGYTF. The chain carries TRBV2 and TRBJ1-2; 9 nucleotides agree with TRBD1. Germline V CDR1 and CDR2: SNHLY, FYNNEI. V lost 7 bases, J lost 4 bases, and 10 bases stayed unmatched. This CDR3 is built from 15 residues.

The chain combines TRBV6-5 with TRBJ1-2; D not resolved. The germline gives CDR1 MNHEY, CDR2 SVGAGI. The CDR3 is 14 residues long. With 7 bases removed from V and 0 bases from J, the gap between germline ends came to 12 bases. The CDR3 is CASTLLGSNYGYTF. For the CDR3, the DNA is TGTGCCAGCACCCTACTGGGGTCTAACTATGGCTACACCTTC.

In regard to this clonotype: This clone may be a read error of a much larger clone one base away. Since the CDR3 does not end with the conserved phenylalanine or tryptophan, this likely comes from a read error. The CDR3 DNA is TGCGCCAGCAGCGGGGGTCTGGAGAACACTGAAGCTTTCTAT. This encodes CASSGGLENTEAFY. V and J are TRBV5-1 and TRBJ1-1; the D gene is possibly TRBD1 (5 bases). The V end was cut by 4 bases, the J end by 1 base, with 11 bases between. The CDR3 has 14 residues. CDR1 is SGHRS and CDR2 is YFSETQ in the germline V gene.

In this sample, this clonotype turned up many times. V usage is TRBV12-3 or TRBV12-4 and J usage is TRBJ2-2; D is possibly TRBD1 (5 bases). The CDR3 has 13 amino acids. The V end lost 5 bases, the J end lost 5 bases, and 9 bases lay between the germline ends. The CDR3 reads CASSLQVTGELFF. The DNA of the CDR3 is TGTGCCAGCAGTCTACAGGTGACCGGGGAGCTGTTTTTT.

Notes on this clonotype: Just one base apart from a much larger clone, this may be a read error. CDR3 region: CSATLEADTQHF. As DNA, the CDR3 is TGCAGTGCTACACTAGAGGCAGATACGCAGCATTTT. The chain has TRBV20-1 and TRBJ2-3; D is uncertain. The end of the DNA fits TRBJ1-5 better, so the J call may be wrong. The CDR3 has 12 residues. Germline values: CDR1 DFQATT, CDR2 SNEGSKA (reference sequence).

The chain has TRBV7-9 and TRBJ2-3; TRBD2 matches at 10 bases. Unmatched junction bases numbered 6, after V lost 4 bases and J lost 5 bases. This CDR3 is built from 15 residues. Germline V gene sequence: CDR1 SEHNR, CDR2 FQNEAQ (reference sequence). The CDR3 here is CASSSVAGGGDTQYF. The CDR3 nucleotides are TGTGCCAGCAGCTCGGTAGCGGGAGGTGGAGATACGCAGTATTTT.

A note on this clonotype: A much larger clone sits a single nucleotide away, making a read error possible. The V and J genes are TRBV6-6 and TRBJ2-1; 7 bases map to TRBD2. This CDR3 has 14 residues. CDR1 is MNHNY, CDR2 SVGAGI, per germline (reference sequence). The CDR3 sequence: CTSSSAGEGNEQFF. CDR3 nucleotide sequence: TGTACCAGCAGTAGCGCGGGAGAGGGTAATGAGCAGTTCTTC.

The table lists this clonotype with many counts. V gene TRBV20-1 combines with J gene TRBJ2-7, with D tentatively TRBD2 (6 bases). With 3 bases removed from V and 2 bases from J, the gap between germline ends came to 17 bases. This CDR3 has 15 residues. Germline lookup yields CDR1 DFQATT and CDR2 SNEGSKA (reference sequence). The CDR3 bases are TGCAGTGCTAGCCTTGGGGGGAGTCCCCCCTACGAGCAGTACTTC. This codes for CSASLGGSPPYEQYF.

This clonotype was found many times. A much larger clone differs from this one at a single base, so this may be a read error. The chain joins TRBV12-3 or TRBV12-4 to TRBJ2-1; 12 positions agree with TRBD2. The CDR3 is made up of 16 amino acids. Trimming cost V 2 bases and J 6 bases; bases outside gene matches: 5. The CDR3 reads CASSLRLAGVSNEQFF. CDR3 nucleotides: TGTGCCAGCAGTTTAAGACTAGCGGGAGTCAGCAATGAGCAGTTCTTC.

The CDR3 spells CAISASVDSLYNEQFF. Written as DNA, the CDR3 is TGTGCCATCAGTGCATCTGTGGACAGCCTGTACAATGAGCAGTTCTTC. The chain combines TRBV10-3 with TRBJ2-1; D perhaps matches TRBD1 (6 bases). Germline V gene lookup returns CDR1 ENHRY and CDR2 SYGVKD. The CDR3 sequence is 16 residues long. The V and J ends lost 4 bases and 4 bases respectively, with 17 bases between them.

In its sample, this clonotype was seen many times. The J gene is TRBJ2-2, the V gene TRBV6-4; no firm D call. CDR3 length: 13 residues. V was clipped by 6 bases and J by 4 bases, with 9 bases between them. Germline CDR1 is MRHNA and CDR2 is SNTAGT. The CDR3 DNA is TGTGCCAGCAGCGTGGGCCGCACCGGGGAGCTGTTTTTT. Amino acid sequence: CASSVGRTGELFF.

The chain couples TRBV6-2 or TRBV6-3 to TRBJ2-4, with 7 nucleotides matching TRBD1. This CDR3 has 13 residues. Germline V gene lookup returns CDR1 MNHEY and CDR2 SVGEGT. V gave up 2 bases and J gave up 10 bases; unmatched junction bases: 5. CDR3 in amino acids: CASSYPGQLIQYF. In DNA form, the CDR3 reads TGTGCCAGCAGTTACCCGGGACAGCTTATTCAGTACTTC.

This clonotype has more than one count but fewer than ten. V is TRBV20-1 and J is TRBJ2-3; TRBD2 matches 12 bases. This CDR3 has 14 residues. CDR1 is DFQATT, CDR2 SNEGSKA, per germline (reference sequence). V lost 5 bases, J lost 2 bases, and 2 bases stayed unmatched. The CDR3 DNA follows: TGCAGTGCTGGACTAGCGGGGATCACAGATACGCAGTATTTT. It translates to CSAGLAGITDTQYF.

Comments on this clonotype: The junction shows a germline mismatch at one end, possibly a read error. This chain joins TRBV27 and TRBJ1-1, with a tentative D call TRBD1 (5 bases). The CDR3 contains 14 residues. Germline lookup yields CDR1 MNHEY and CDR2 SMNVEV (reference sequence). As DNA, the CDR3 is TGTGCCAGCAGTTTGAGCGGGGCCAACACTGAAGCTCTCTTT. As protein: CASSLSGANTEALF.

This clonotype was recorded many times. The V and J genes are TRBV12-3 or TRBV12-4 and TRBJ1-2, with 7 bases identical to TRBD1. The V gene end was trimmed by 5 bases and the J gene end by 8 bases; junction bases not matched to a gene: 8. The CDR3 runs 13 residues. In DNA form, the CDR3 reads TGTGCCAGCAGTGTCGACAGGGCCGGAGGCTACACCTTC. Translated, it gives CASSVDRAGGYTF.

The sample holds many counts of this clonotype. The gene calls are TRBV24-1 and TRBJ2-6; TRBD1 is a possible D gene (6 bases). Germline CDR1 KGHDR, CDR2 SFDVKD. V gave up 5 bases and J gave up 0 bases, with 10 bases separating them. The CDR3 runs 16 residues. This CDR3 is CATSGRGGSGANVLTF. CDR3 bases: TGTGCCACCAGTGGGCGAGGGGGCTCTGGGGCCAACGTCCTGACTTTC.

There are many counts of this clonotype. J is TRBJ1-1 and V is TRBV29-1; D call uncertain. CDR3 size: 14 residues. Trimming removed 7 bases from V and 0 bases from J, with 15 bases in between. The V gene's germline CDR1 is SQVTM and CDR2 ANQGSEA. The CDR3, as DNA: TGCAGCGCTAAGAGAAGTATAATGAACACTGAAGCTTTCTTT. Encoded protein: CSAKRSIMNTEAFF.

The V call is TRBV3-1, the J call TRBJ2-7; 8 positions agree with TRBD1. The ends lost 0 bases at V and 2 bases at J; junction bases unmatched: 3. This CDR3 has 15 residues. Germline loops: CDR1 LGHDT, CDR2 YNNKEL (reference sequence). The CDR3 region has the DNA TGTGCCAGCAGCCAAGATGTGACAGGGGCCTACGAGCAGTACTTC. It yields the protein CASSQDVTGAYEQYF.

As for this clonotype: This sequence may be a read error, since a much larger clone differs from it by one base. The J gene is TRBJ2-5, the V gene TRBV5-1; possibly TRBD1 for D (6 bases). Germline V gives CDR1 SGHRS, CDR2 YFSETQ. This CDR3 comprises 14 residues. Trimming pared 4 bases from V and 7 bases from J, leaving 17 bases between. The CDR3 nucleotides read TGCGCCAGCAGCACCGGACAGTCGACAGGGACCCAGTACTTC. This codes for CASSTGQSTGTQYF.

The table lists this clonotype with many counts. This CDR3 reads CASSPRTSETQYF. CDR3 in DNA: TGTGCCAGCAGCCCCAGGACGAGTGAAACGCAGTATTTT. V gene TRBV7-9 combines with J gene TRBJ2-3; D ambiguous. The CDR3 covers 13 residues. Trimming left V 5 bases short and J 9 bases short, with 15 bases between. Germline CDR1 is SEHNR and CDR2 is FQNEAQ (reference sequence).

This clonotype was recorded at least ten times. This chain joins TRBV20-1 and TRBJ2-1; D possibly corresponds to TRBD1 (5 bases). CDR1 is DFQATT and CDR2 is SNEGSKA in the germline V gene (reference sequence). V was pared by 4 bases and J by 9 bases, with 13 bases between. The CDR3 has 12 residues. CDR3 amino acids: CSATKGSSEQFF. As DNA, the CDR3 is TGCAGTGCTACGAAGGGGTCCAGTGAGCAGTTCTTC.

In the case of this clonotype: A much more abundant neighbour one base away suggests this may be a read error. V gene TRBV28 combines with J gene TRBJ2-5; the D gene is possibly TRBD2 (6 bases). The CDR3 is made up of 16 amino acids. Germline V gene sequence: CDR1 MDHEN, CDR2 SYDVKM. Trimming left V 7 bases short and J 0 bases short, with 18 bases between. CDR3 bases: TGTGCCAGCACCAAAGGGCTGTCTAGCGACCAAGAGACCCAGTACTTC. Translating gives CASTKGLSSDQETQYF.